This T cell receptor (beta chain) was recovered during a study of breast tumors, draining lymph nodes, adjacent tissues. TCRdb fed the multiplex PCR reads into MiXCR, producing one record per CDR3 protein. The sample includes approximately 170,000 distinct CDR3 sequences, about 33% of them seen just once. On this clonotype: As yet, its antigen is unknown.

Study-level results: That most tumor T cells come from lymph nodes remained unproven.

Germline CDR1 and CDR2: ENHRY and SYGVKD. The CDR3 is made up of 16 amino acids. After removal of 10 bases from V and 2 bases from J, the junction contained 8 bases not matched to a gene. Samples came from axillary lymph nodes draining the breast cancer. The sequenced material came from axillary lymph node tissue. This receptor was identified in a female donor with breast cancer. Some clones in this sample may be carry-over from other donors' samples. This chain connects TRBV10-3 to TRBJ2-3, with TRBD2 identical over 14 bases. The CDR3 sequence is CATRTSGGQYTDTQYF. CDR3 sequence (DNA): TGTGCCACCCGGACTAGCGGGGGGCAGTACACAGATACGCAGTATTTT.